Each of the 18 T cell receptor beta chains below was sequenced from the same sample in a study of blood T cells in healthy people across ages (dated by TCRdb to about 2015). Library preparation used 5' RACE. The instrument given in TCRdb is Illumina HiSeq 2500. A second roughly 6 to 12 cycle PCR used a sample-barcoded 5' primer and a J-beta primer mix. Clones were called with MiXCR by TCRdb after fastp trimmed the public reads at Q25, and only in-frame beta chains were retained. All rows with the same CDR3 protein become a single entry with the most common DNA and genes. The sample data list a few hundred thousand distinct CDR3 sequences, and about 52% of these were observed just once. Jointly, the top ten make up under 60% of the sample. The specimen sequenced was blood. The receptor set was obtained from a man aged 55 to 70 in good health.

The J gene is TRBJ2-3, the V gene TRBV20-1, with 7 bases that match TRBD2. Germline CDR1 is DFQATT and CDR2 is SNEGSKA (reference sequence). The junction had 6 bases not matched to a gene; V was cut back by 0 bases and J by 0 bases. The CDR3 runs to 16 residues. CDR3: CSARDTGRGSTDTQYF. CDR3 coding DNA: TGCAGTGCTAGAGATACGGGGAGGGGAAGCACAGATACGCAGTATTTT.

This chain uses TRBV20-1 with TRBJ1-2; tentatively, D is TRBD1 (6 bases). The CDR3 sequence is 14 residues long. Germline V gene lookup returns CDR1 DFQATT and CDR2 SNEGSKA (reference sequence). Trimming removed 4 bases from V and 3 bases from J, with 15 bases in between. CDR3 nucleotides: TGCAGTGCTATAACCGGGGGCGAAGACTATGGCTACACCTTC. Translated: CSAITGGEDYGYTF.

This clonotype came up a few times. CDR3 protein: CASSRGGGRGEETQYF. Written as DNA, the CDR3 is TGTGCCAGCAGTCGCGGCGGAGGACGGGGGGAAGAGACCCAGTACTTC. The chain recombines TRBV12-3 or TRBV12-4 with TRBJ2-5; the match to TRBD2 covers 7 bases. This CDR3 is 16 amino acids long. Trimming removed 5 bases from V and 3 bases from J; junction bases left unmatched: 12.

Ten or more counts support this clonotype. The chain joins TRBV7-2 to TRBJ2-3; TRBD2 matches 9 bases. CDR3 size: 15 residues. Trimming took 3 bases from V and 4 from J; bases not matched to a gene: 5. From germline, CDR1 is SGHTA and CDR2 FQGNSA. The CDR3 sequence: CASSFSRGGADTQYF. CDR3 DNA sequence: TGTGCCAGCAGCTTCTCGCGGGGGGGGGCAGATACGCAGTATTTT.

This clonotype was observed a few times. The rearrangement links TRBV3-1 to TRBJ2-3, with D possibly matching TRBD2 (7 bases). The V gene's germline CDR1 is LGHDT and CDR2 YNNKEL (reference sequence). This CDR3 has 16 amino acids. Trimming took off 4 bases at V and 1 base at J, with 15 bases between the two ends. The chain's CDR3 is CASSPRGGVGTDTQYF. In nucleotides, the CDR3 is TGTGCCAGCAGCCCAAGGGGGGGTGTCGGCACAGATACGCAGTATTTT.

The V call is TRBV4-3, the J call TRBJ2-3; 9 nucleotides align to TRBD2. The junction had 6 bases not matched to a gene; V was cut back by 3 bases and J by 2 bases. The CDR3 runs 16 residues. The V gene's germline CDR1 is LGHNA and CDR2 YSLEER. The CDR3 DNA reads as TGCGCCAGCAGCCAGTTTAGCGGGAGTGCCACAGATACGCAGTATTTT. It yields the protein CASSQFSGSATDTQYF.

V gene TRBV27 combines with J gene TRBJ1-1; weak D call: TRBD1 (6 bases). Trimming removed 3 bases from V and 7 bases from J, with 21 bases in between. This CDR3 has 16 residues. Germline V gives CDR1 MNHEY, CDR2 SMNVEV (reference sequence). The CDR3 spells CASSFLGTTFPNEAFF. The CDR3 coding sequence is TGTGCCAGCAGTTTCCTGGGGACAACTTTTCCCAATGAAGCTTTCTTT.

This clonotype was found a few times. CDR3 sequence: CASSLFVLAVYNEQFF. CDR3 bases: TGTGCCAGCAGTTTATTCGTGCTAGCGGTCTACAATGAGCAGTTCTTC. V usage is TRBV28 and J usage is TRBJ2-1, with TRBD2 matching over 7 bases. The CDR3 is 16 amino acids. CDR1 MDHEN and CDR2 SYDVKM come from the germline V gene. The V segment lost 1 base and the J segment 3 bases; nucleotides outside the gene matches: 6.

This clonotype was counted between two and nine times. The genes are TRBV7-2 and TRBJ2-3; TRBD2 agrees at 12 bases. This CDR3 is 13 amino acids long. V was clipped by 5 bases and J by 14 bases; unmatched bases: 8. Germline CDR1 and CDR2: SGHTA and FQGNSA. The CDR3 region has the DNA TGTGCCAGCAGCACCCGGACTAGCGGGATAACGTATTTT. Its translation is CASSTRTSGITYF.

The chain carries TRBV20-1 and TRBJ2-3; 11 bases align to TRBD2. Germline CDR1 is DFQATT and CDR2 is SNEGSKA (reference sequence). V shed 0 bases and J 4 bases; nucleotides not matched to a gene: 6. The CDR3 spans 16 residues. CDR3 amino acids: CSARDSGRALADTQYF. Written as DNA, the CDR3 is TGCAGTGCTAGAGATAGCGGGAGGGCCTTGGCAGATACGCAGTATTTT.

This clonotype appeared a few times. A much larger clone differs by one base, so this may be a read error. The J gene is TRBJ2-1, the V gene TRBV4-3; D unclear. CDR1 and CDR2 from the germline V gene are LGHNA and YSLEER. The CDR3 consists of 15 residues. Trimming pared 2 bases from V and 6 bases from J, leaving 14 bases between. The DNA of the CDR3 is TGCGCCAGCAGCCAAATCGCCTCGGGCCCCAATGAGCAGTTCTTC. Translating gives CASSQIASGPNEQFF.

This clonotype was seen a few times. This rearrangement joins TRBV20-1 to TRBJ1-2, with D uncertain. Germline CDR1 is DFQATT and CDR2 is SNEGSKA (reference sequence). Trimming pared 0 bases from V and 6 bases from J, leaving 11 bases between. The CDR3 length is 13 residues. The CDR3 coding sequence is TGCAGTGCTAGAGATCACAACTCGGATGGCTACACCTTC. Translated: CSARDHNSDGYTF.

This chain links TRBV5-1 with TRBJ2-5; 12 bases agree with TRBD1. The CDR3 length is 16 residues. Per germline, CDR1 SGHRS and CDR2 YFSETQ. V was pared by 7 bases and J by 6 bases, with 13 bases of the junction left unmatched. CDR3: CASSLAGTGGGQTQYF. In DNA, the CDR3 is TGCGCCAGCTCCCTGGCCGGGACAGGGGGCGGACAGACCCAGTACTTC.

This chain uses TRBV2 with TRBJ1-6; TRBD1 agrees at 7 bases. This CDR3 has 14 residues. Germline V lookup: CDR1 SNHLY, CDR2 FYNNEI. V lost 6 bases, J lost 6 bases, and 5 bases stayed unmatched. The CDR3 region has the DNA TGTGCCAGCAGAGGACAGGTGACTAATTCACCCCTCCACTTT. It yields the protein CASRGQVTNSPLHF.

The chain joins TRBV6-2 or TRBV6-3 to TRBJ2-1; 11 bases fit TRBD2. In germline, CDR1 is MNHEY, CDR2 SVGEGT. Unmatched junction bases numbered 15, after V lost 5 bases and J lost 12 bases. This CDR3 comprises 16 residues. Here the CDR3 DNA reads TGTGCCAGCAGTGATAATAGCGGGAGGGTTGTCGGTGGGCAGTTCTTC. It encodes CASSDNSGRVVGGQFF.

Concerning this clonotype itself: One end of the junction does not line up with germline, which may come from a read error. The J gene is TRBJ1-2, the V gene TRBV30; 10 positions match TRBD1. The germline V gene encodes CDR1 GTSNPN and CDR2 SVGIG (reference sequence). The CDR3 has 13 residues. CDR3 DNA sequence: TGTGCCCGGAGTAGGACAGGGGGATATGGCTACACCTTC. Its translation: CARSRTGGYGYTF. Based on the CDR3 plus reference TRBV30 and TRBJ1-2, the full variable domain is SQTIHQWPATLVQPVGSPLSLECTVEGTSNPNLYWYRQAAGRGLQLLFYSVGIGQISSEVPQNLSASRPQDRQFILSSKKLLLSDSGFYLCARSRTGGYGYTFGSGTRLTVV.

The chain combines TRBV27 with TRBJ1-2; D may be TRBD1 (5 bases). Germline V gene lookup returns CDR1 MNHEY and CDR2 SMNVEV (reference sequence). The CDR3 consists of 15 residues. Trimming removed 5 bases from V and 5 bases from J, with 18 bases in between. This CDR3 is CASSPKQEETYGYTF. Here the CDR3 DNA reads TGTGCCAGCAGTCCGAAACAGGAGGAGACTTATGGCTACACCTTC.

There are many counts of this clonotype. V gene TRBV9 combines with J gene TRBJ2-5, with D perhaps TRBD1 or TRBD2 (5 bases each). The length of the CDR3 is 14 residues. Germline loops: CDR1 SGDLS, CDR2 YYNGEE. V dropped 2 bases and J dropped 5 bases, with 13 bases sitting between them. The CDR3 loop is CASSVGTAGETQYF. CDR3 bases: TGTGCCAGCAGCGTCGGGACCGCTGGGGAGACCCAGTACTTC.